This TCR beta chain was captured in a study of blood T cell repertoires in COVID-19. Study overall: Sources were T cells, B-cell-depleted T cells, or PBMCs; the material itself was cDNA or gDNA.

Profiling relied on immunoSEQ multiplex PCR, and the TCRdb table lists in-frame clones only, not all of them. There are 150,000 to 180,000 clones in the sample; roughly 89% occur only once, and 0.55% lies in the top ten. Sequenced input: peripheral blood. The sequence came from a man in his fifties with acute or convalescent COVID-19.

The CDR3 nucleotides read TGCGCCAGCAGCCAAGAGGTAGTACACACTGAAGCTTTCTTT. Protein sequence: CASSQEVVHTEAFF. This chain links TRBV4-3 with TRBJ1-1; no firm D call. CDR3 length: 14 residues. V shed 0 bases and J shed 3 bases, with 8 bases lying between them. Germline-derived CDR1 and CDR2 are LGHNA and YSLEER.